This entry lists 20 T cell receptor beta chains sequenced from one sample in a study of blood T cell repertoires in COVID-19. Using immunoSEQ multiplex PCR, the repertoire was profiled, and TCRdb retains in-frame clones only, with some absent. The sample has 140,000 to 150,000 clones; over 75% are singletons. Sequenced material: PBMCs or T cells enriched from blood (not recorded which). All receptors derive from a young woman with acute COVID-19.

This chain joins TRBV19 and TRBJ2-1; 10 nucleotides line up with TRBD2. The length of the CDR3 is 17 residues. After removal of 3 bases from V and 1 base from J, the junction contained 6 bases not matched to a gene. The germline gives CDR1 LNHDA, CDR2 SQIVND (reference sequence). The CDR3 reads CASSITRTSGSYNEQFF. Here the CDR3 DNA reads TGTGCCAGTAGTATTACCCGGACTAGCGGATCCTACAATGAGCAGTTCTTC. Full variable domain (missing parts from reference TRBV19 and TRBJ2-1): DGGITQSPKYLFRKEGQNVTLSCEQNLNHDAMYWYRQDPGQGLRLIYYSQIVNDFQKGDIAEGYSVSREKKESFPLTVTSAQKNPTAFYLCASSITRTSGSYNEQFFGPGTRLTVL.

The chain has TRBV10-3 and TRBJ1-1; D is unresolved. There are 14 residues in the CDR3. Germline values: CDR1 ENHRY, CDR2 SYGVKD. Trimming took off 0 bases at V and 6 bases at J, with 11 bases between the two ends. The CDR3 loop reads CAISESPTSPEAFF. CDR3 in DNA: TGTGCCATCAGTGAGTCACCCACTTCTCCTGAAGCTTTCTTT.

J is TRBJ1-6 and V is TRBV14; D possibly corresponds to TRBD1 (5 bases). Trimming shortened V by 0 bases and J by 4 bases, and 10 bases separated the two germline ends. CDR3 size: 16 residues. Looked up from germline, CDR1 is SGHDN and CDR2 is FVKESK. The CDR3 region has the DNA TGTGCCAGCAGCCAAGAACTAAGGGGTTATAATTCACCCCTCCACTTT. It yields the protein CASSQELRGYNSPLHF.

The chain joins TRBV7-8 to TRBJ1-2; 8 nucleotides line up with TRBD1. Germline V gene data show CDR1 as SGHVS and CDR2 as FQNEAQ. This CDR3 region has 14 residues. V lost 5 bases, J lost 1 base, and 3 bases stayed unmatched. CDR3 coding DNA: TGTGCCAGCAGCCAGACAGGGGATAACTATGGCTACACCTTC. It is translated as CASSQTGDNYGYTF.

The genes are TRBV30 and TRBJ1-2, with TRBD1 as a possible D gene (5 bases). Germline V CDR1 and CDR2: GTSNPN, SVGIG (reference sequence). The CDR3 runs to 13 residues. The V end lost 0 bases, the J end lost 8 bases, and 13 bases lay between the germline ends. CDR3 sequence: CAWSVQGSGGYTF. The CDR3 region has the DNA TGTGCCTGGAGTGTCCAGGGTAGTGGCGGCTACACCTTC.

This chain connects TRBV2 to TRBJ1-1; perhaps TRBD1 as D (5 bases). The V gene's germline CDR1 is SNHLY and CDR2 FYNNEI. The CDR3 consists of 12 residues. The ends were cut back, 5 bases at V and 8 bases at J, with 12 bases in the middle. The CDR3 protein is CASSPQPGEAFF. DNA for the CDR3: TGTGCCAGCAGTCCTCAACCAGGGGAAGCTTTCTTT.

This CDR3 is CASSPETQNTEAFF. The CDR3 nucleotides are TGTGCCAGCTCACCAGAGACACAGAACACTGAAGCTTTCTTT. This sequence joins TRBV18 and TRBJ1-1, with D unclear. This CDR3 comprises 14 residues. Germline V CDR1 and CDR2: KGHSH, LQKENI. V gave up 2 bases and J gave up 1 base, with 8 bases separating them.

Turning to this clone: The sample contains more than one DNA sequence encoding this CDR3. The chain employs TRBV7-9 and TRBJ2-1; the match to TRBD2 covers 9 bases. V gave up 0 bases and J gave up 3 bases; unmatched junction bases: 3. The CDR3 spans 16 residues. The V gene's germline CDR1 is SEHNR and CDR2 FQNEAQ (reference sequence). The CDR3 DNA is TGTGCCAGCAGCTTAGCCCTAGCGGGAAGCTACAATGAGCAGTTCTTC. Translation: CASSLALAGSYNEQFF.

This clone was observed a single time. The rearrangement uses TRBV5-1 and TRBJ2-3; D remains unclear. Germline CDR1 and CDR2: SGHRS and YFSETQ. The CDR3 loop spans 13 amino acids. V was clipped by 3 bases and J by 0 bases, with 5 bases between them. Here the CDR3 reads CASSSVSTDTQYF. The CDR3 region has the DNA TGCGCCAGCAGCTCGGTGAGCACAGATACGCAGTATTTT.

The chain employs TRBV10-2 and TRBJ2-2; 16 positions match TRBD2. The CDR3 covers 16 residues. Germline V CDR1 and CDR2: WSHSY, SAAADI. V lost 5 bases, J lost 6 bases, and 3 bases stayed unmatched. The CDR3 loop is CASSLGLAGGAGELFF. The CDR3 region has the DNA TGCGCCAGCAGTCTGGGACTAGCGGGAGGGGCCGGGGAGCTGTTTTTT.

The V call is TRBV24-1, the J call TRBJ2-2; the match to TRBD1 covers 11 bases. CDR3 length: 17 amino acids. CDR1 is KGHDR, CDR2 SFDVKD, per germline. Trimming at V came to 3 bases and at J to 3 bases, leaving 5 bases not matched to a gene. CDR3 in DNA: TGTGCCACCAGTGATGCCGGGACAGGGGGATACACCGGGGAGCTGTTTTTT. Residues: CATSDAGTGGYTGELFF.

J is TRBJ1-2 and V is TRBV7-2; TRBD1 matches at 9 bases. Germline values: CDR1 SGHTA, CDR2 FQGNSA. The CDR3 loop spans 16 amino acids. The V gene end was trimmed by 5 bases and the J gene end by 3 bases; junction bases not matched to a gene: 10. In DNA form, the CDR3 reads TGTGCCAGCAGCGTAGGTGGACAGGGGATATACTATGGCTACACCTTC. This translates into CASSVGGQGIYYGYTF.

The chain recombines TRBV7-9 with TRBJ2-1; the D gene is possibly TRBD1 (5 bases). CDR3 size: 16 residues. Between the trimmed V and J ends, which lost 5 bases and 2 bases, there was a span of 16 bases. Germline V gene data show CDR1 as SEHNR and CDR2 as FQNEAQ (reference sequence). DNA for the CDR3: TGTGCCAGCAGCGACCAGGGCCGCGGACCCTACAATGAGCAGTTCTTC. It translates to CASSDQGRGPYNEQFF.

The V gene is TRBV3-1 (or the pseudogene TRBV3-2), the J gene TRBJ1-3; 9 bases map to TRBD1. Trimming at V came to 1 base and at J to 3 bases, leaving 1 base not matched to a gene. The CDR3 spans 15 residues. The V gene's germline CDR1 is LGHDT and CDR2 YNNKEL (reference sequence). The DNA for the CDR3 is TGTGCCAGCAGCCAAGGACAGGGGGTTGGAAACACCATATATTTT. Protein: CASSQGQGVGNTIYF.

V and J are TRBV6-5 and TRBJ1-4; D ambiguous. The CDR3 covers 14 residues. V dropped 4 bases and J dropped 6 bases, with 12 bases sitting between them. Germline CDR1 reads MNHEY; CDR2 reads SVGAGI. The CDR3 sequence: CASSFGGPDEKLFF. The CDR3 DNA is TGTGCCAGCAGTTTCGGTGGTCCTGATGAAAAACTGTTTTTT.

The rearrangement links TRBV5-8 to TRBJ1-5, with a tentative D call TRBD1 (6 bases). CDR1 SGHTS and CDR2 YDEGEE come from the germline V gene. The V and J ends lost 0 bases and 4 bases respectively, with 17 bases between them. The CDR3 consists of 17 residues. In DNA form, the CDR3 reads TGTGCCAGCAGCTTGGAAGGGTCGGGGGGCCATAATCAGCCCCAGCATTTT. Its protein product is CASSLEGSGGHNQPQHF.

This clone was detected once. This sequence joins TRBV27 and TRBJ1-2, with TRBD1 identical over 8 bases. The CDR3 consists of 13 residues. Trimming cost V 5 bases and J 5 bases; bases outside gene matches: 4. Germline V gene lookup returns CDR1 MNHEY and CDR2 SMNVEV (reference sequence). In nucleotides, the CDR3 is TGTGCCAGCAGTACAGGGGGAGGGTATGGCTACACCTTC. As protein: CASSTGGGYGYTF.

V gene TRBV10-3 combines with J gene TRBJ2-1; 7 nucleotides line up with TRBD2. The junction had 8 bases not matched to a gene; V was cut back by 7 bases and J by 8 bases. The CDR3 is 13 amino acids. Per germline, CDR1 ENHRY and CDR2 SYGVKD. The CDR3 DNA reads as TGTGCCATCACCGGCGGGAGTCATCATGAGCAGTTCTTC. Residues: CAITGGSHHEQFF.

The chain couples TRBV5-6 to TRBJ2-7; possibly TRBD2 for D (5 bases). Germline CDR1 and CDR2: SGHDT and YYEEEE. The CDR3 contains 15 residues. V lost 1 base and J lost 4, with 15 bases in between. CDR3 sequence: CASSLIGLAPYEQYF. The CDR3 nucleotides read TGTGCCAGCAGCTTGATTGGCTTAGCGCCATACGAGCAGTACTTC.

The chain combines TRBV28 with TRBJ1-1; 12 nucleotides align to TRBD1. This CDR3 has 20 amino acids. The ends lost 4 bases at V and 0 bases at J; junction bases unmatched: 15. Germline-derived CDR1 and CDR2 are MDHEN and SYDVKM. The CDR3 bases are TGTGCCAGCAGTTCCGGGACAGGGGGCGCGGTTTCCCCCTTGAACACTGAAGCTTTCTTT. This codes for CASSSGTGGAVSPLNTEAFF.